This T cell receptor beta chain was documented in a study of blood T cells in healthy people across ages (dated by TCRdb to between 2014 and 2017). With regard to the full study: In model experiments, template switching captured about one uniquely barcoded TCR beta cDNA molecule for every two T cells. Using deep sequencing normalized with unique cDNA molecular identifiers, the study measured how TCR beta repertoire diversity changes with age. The donors were split into four age groups: young (average about 16 years), middle-aged (about 40), aged (approximately 60) and long-lived (roughly 88). For two donors (one aged 18 to 29 and one aged 80 or older), the study analyzed two additional independent replicas of 1 million unique cDNA reads from the same blood draw.

Taken from the germline V gene, the CDR1 and CDR2 loops are MNHNS and SASEGT. The CDR3 starts with the cysteine, ends with the phenylalanine, and has 13 residues. Left in the record is the CDR3 DNA by itself, 39 bases read in frame from the first base. V and J lose 5 bases and 5 bases, and a span of 10 bases separates them. Paper-wide results and their limitations: There was a strong correlation between observed TCR beta diversity and the percentage of naive T cells measured by flow cytometry. The CMV infection status of donors was not known, potentially confounding age-related changes in expanded clonotypes. Total diversity estimates from one million sequenced T cells were considered lower bounds and underestimates. Because profiling used bulk unsorted PBMCs, naive and antigen-experienced compartments could not be compared conclusively. The long-lived group showed more naive CD4+ T cells, fewer expanded clones and increased TCR diversity than the aged group, suggesting age selection. Observed TCR beta diversity per million T cells fell roughly linearly with age, and a significant reduction was already apparent by age around 36.

The library relied on 5' RACE. Instrument on record: Illumina HiSeq 2500. A second roughly 7 to 11 cycle PCR used a sample-barcoded 5' primer and a J-beta primer mix. A unique molecular identifier was introduced onto each TCR beta cDNA molecule by a template-switch 5' adaptor carrying 12 random nucleotides. Each sample yielded at least 2.5 million CDR3-containing paired-end reads. First-strand cDNA synthesis was performed from all RNA using the Mint cDNA synthesis kit, with priming by a TRBC-specific oligonucleotide. Following uracil-DNA glycosylase treatment, all cDNA underwent a first 18-cycle PCR with the universal primers M1SS and BC2_uni_R. Regarding the original processing steps: For normalization, 1 million high-quality reads, each with a distinct molecular identifier, were randomly selected from each sample. Instead of being binned into consensus sequences, reads that shared molecular identifiers were thrown out. MiTCR, with a Q25 quality threshold and the strictest error-elimination algorithm, was used for CDR3 identification, clonotype clustering and error correction. A nonparametric unseen species model with Euler transformation was used to estimate a lower bound on total TCR beta diversity. The public reads were quality trimmed at Q25 with fastp and then assembled into clones with MiXCR by TCRdb, keeping productive beta chains. Under each unique CDR3 protein, matching rows form one entry showing the most common genes and DNA. Clone size and V and J calls follow TCRdb, not the original study. This sample is represented by some 760,000 distinct CDR3 sequences; more than 20% of them were singletons. The ten largest clones represent more than 8% of the sample.

The approximately 41 donors, aged about 6 to 100 years, were systemically healthy Caucasian individuals from Russia. Each donor gave roughly 9 milliliters of peripheral blood, drawn into EDTA-treated Vacutainer tubes. PBMCs were isolated by Ficoll-Paque density-gradient centrifugation, with at least 6 million obtained per sample. Trizol reagent was used to extract total RNA from PBMCs, with at least 5.5 micrograms per sample. For every donor, an aliquot of PBMCs went through flow cytometry to measure the percentages of naive CD45RAhigh/CD27high T cells. Worth noting for this clonotype: It has no known antigen specificity. Base qualities are not at hand, and no much larger clone is one base apart.

The sample was also linked to a second study, of T cells of mothers and their children. That second publication adds: The donors were nine systemically healthy Caucasian individuals, made up of three mothers and their six children. cDNA synthesis used all of the extracted RNA, with around 1.6 ug of RNA in each 15 ul reaction. In the second PCR, the M1S primer added sample barcodes and 2-4 random nucleotides. More than 8 million TCR beta CDR3 reads were obtained from each mother, and roughly 3 million reads were obtained from each child. Thymic selection similarly shapes TCR recombination output in related and unrelated pairs, with minor effect from inherited differences. Normalized repertoire overlap was always slightly but never significantly higher in related than unrelated mother-child pairs. With a sensitivity of about 100 clones per million clonotypes, no persistent microchimeric T cell clones were detected. Deep NGS was used in the study to compare the TCR beta repertoires of mothers and children and to look for features that separate related mother-child pairs from unrelated individuals. On average, the children were about 10 +/- 4 years old, while the mothers were about 40 +/- 4 years old. After adapter ligation with NEBNext reagents, the libraries were sequenced on Illumina HiSeq 2000 with 100+100 nt paired-end reads. To avoid cross-contamination, the mother libraries and the child libraries were prepared a month apart and sequenced in separate runs. For each donor, between about 500,000 and 2,200,000 distinct TCR beta clonotypes were identified. Naive TCR beta clonotypes were estimated from low-frequency clonotypes matched to each donor's FACS-determined naive share, without sorting.

Recombination joined TRBV6-1 with TRBJ1-5; no D gene is confidently identified. The sequencing input was blood. This clonotype was sampled from a boy under 18 in good health. The CDR3 region: CASSTYSYQPQHF. The sequenced DNA is TGTGCCAGCAGTACTTACAGTTATCAGCCCCAGCATTTT.